Sequencing of this TCR beta chain was carried out in a study of blood T cell repertoires in COVID-19. Overall study: Italy, Spain and the United States were the sources of the convalescent and acute COVID-19 samples. T cells, B-cell-depleted T cells, or PBMCs provided the cDNA or gDNA that served as material.

The ends were cut back, 0 bases at V and 12 bases at J, with 24 bases in the middle. CDR1 LNHNV and CDR2 YYDKDF come from the germline V gene (reference sequence). This CDR3 contains 17 residues. Study processing details: It was from reference gene primer amplification that nucleated cell counts were estimated. The repertoire was sequenced with immunoSEQ multiplex PCR; TCRdb's copy has only in-frame clones and lacks some. That table furnishes V, J and clone size, whereas the DNA furnished D and trimming. There are approximately 75,000 clones in the sample; around 84% occur only once, and approximately 20% lies in the top ten.

This clonotype was obtained from a woman aged 50 to 60 with acute or convalescent COVID-19. The sequenced material came from peripheral blood. The chain carries TRBV15 and TRBJ2-1; possible D gene TRBD1, 5 bases. CDR3 sequence: CATSRDRKDNRQSGQFF. Written as DNA, the CDR3 is TGTGCCACCAGCAGAGATCGGAAGGACAACCGTCAATCAGGGCAGTTCTTC.